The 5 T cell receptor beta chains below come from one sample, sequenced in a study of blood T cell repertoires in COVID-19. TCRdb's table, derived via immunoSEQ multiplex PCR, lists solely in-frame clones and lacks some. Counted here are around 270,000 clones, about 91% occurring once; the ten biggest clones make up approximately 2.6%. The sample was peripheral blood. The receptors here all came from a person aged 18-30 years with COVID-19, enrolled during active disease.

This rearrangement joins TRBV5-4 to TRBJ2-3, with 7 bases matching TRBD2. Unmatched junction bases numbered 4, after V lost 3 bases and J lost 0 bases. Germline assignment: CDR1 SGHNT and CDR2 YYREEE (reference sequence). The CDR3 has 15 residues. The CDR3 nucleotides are TGTGCCAGCAGCTATGGACTAGTTAGCACAGATACGCAGTATTTT. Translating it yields CASSYGLVSTDTQYF. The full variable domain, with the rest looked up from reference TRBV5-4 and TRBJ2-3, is ETGVTQSPTHLIKTRGQQVTLRCSSQSGHNTVSWYQQALGQGPQFIFQYYREEENGRGNFPPRFSGLQFPNYSSELNVNALELDDSALYLCASSYGLVSTDTQYFGPGTRLTVL.

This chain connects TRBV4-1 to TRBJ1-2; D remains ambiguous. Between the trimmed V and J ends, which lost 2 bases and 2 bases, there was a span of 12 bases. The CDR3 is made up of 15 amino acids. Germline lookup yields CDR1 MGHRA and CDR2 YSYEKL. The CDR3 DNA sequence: TGCGCCAGCAGCCAAAGTCACATATCAAACTATGGCTACACCTTC. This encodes CASSQSHISNYGYTF.

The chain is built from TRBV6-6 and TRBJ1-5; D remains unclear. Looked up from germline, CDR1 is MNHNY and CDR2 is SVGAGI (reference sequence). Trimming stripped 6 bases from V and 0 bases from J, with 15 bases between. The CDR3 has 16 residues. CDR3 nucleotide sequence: TGTGCCAGCAGCGTCCAGGCCGGGGATAGCAATCAGCCCCAGCATTTT. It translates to CASSVQAGDSNQPQHF.

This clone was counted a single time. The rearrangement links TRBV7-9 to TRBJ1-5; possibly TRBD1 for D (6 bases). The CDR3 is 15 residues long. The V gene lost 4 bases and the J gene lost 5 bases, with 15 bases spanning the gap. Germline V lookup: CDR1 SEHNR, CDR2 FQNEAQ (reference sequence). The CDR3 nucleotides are TGTGCCAGCAGCTCGGCGGGGGGGGCGGATCAGCCCCAGCATTTT. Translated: CASSSAGGADQPQHF.

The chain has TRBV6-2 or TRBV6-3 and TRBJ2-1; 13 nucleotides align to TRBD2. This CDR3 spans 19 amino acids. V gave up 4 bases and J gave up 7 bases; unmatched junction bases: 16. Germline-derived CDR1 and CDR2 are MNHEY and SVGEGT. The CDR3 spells CASSFDALTSGRAGNEQFF. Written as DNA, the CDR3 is TGTGCCAGCAGTTTCGACGCCTTAACTAGCGGGAGGGCCGGGAATGAGCAGTTCTTC.